This TCR beta chain was identified during a study of blood T cell repertoires in COVID-19. Study summary: Material from acute and convalescent COVID-19 was sourced from the United States, Italy and Spain. The cDNA or gDNA used as material had been derived from T cells, B-cell-depleted T cells, or PBMCs.

Authors' data handling: By means of reference gene primer amplification, nucleated cell counts were estimated. The protocol was immunoSEQ multiplex PCR, while the TCRdb copy is restricted to in-frame clones and leaves out a portion. That table is the source of V, J and clone size, and D and trimming were worked out from the DNA. The sample lists approximately 220,000 clones; 80% to 85% were seen once. Germline loops: CDR1 MRHNA, CDR2 SNTAGT. With V trimmed by 6 bases and J by 9 bases, 12 bases remained unmatched. This CDR3 contains 16 residues. The sample comprised peripheral blood. The rearrangement uses TRBV6-4 and TRBJ2-1; TRBD2 matches 12 bases. This TCR derives from a woman younger than 45 who had recovered from COVID-19. In DNA form, the CDR3 reads TGTGCCAGCAGCCAAAAAGGACTAGCGGGAATGGTTGAGCAGTTCTTC. Translation: CASSQKGLAGMVEQFF.